The sample holds a few counts of the clone carrying this TCR beta chain. What it recognizes is unknown. This specimen comes from a study of cytomegalovirus exposure and HLA in healthy donors. 60 Vbeta and 13 Jbeta primers were used in PCR. Measured with immunoSEQ multiplex PCR; TCRdb has only the in-frame clones, and not every one. The profile shows about 140,000 clones, about 74% of them singletons. The CDR3 runs 16 residues. Per the germline V gene, CDR1 is MDHEN and CDR2 is SYDVKM. J gave up 7 bases and V 5 bases, and 9 bases lay outside the gene matches. Study-level results: Later analysis found that TCR beta chains associated with HLA were more clonally expanded than other, equally common chains.

The sequenced sample consisted of PBMCs. The receptor was derived from a male donor in good health and CMV-seronegative. The rearrangement uses TRBV28 and TRBJ2-1; TRBD2 aligns across 12 bases. Here the CDR3 DNA reads TGTGCCAGCAGTAGTCTAGCGGGAGGGCCAGGAAATGAGCAGTTCTTC. Its protein product is CASSSLAGGPGNEQFF.